The source of this T cell receptor (beta chain) is a study of glioma-infiltrating T cells. Germline-derived CDR1 and CDR2 are MNHNS and SASEGT. Between the trimmed V and J ends, which lost 5 bases and 4 bases, there was a span of 12 bases. The CDR3 runs to 14 residues. Study results and caveats: Non-neoplastic patients had below-expected tissue-blood divergence, while all gliomas exceeded expectation. Very few CDR3 sequences were shared between tissue and blood.

This clonotype was detected many times. The antigen remains unidentified. Amplification of TCR alpha and beta CDR3 regions from RNA used iRepertoire nested multiplex PCR. Tissue mRNA or PBMC total RNA, roughly 100-400 ng, went into one-step reverse transcription and amplification. TCRdb passed the multiplex PCR reads through MiXCR, listing each CDR3 protein once. The sample contains about 93,000 distinct CDR3 sequences, 40% of which appear only once. Input material: glioma tissue, nonneoplastic brain tissue, or PBMCs (not recorded which). V gene TRBV6-1 combines with J gene TRBJ1-5; D perhaps matches TRBD1 (6 bases). The sequence was collected from a human donor with low-grade glioma or glioblastoma, undergoing nonglioma brain surgery, or in good health (not recorded which). Written as DNA, the CDR3 is TGTGCCAGCAGTTACGGGGGCGGAAATCAGCCCCAGCATTTT. Encoded protein: CASSYGGGNQPQHF.